These 30 T cell receptor beta chains were all obtained from the same sample, sequenced in a study of human T cells and chemical hapten exposure. Using its own MiXCR run on the RACE reads, TCRdb lists one record per CDR3 protein. The table includes 90,000 to 120,000 distinct CDR3 sequences, 9.5% to 12% detected once. Specified time point: patch test 1, 2 weeks after DPC sensitization. Treatment given: therapeutic diphenylcyclopropenone sensitization with weekly scalp DPC. The sequencing used whole blood, collected in connection with sensitization to the hapten diphenylcyclopropenone (DPC). These receptor sequences come from a woman in her 40s with alopecia areata. Some clones in this sample may be carry-over from other donors' samples.

The chain couples TRBV12-3 or TRBV12-4 to TRBJ2-1, with a weak D call TRBD1 (6 bases). Trimming left V 2 bases short and J 5 bases short, with 13 bases between. This CDR3 region has 15 residues. CDR3: CASSLSQGQHNEQFF. As DNA, the CDR3 is TGTGCCAGCAGTTTATCCCAGGGGCAGCACAATGAGCAGTTCTTC.

This clonotype appeared a few times. The chain employs TRBV6-5 and TRBJ2-6; D ambiguous. Germline CDR1 is MNHEY and CDR2 is SVGAGI. This CDR3 contains 16 residues. The V and J ends lost 2 bases and 1 base respectively, with 9 bases between them. The CDR3 is CASSYPARSGANVLTF. DNA of the CDR3: TGTGCCAGCAGTTACCCCGCTCGGTCTGGGGCCAACGTCCTGACTTTC.

In regard to this clonotype: This may be a read error, as it is one base from a much larger clone. This chain links TRBV6-5 with TRBJ1-3; no clear D gene. V lost 6 bases and J lost 0, with 12 bases in between. Germline-derived CDR1 and CDR2 are MNHEY and SVGAGI. This CDR3 contains 15 residues. The CDR3 coding sequence is TGTGCCAGCAGGGTCGAACTAAACTCTGGAAACACCATATATTTT. Translated: CASRVELNSGNTIYF.

This clonotype occurred many times. The chain carries TRBV12-3 or TRBV12-4 and TRBJ2-1; perhaps TRBD1 as D (6 bases). The CDR3 covers 15 residues. Trimming shortened V by 0 bases and J by 2 bases, and 8 bases separated the two germline ends. In nucleotides, the CDR3 is TGTGCCAGCAGTTTAGCAGGGGGACCCTACAATGAGCAGTTCTTC. Translating it yields CASSLAGGPYNEQFF.

This clonotype was seen more than once but under ten times. The rearrangement joins TRBV19 to TRBJ2-3, with D perhaps matching TRBD1 (6 bases). V lost 1 base, J lost 0 bases, and 11 bases lay in between. CDR1 and CDR2 (germline): LNHDA, SQIVND (reference sequence). This CDR3 is built from 16 residues. DNA of the CDR3: TGTGCCAGTAGTATAGGGGACATTACTAGCACAGATACGCAGTATTTT. Translating gives CASSIGDITSTDTQYF.

The chain uses TRBV12-3 or TRBV12-4 and TRBJ2-7; TRBD2 matches 7 bases. J was trimmed by 5 bases and V by 3 bases; bases with no gene match: 7. The CDR3 has 14 residues. Here the CDR3 DNA reads TGTGCCAGCAGTTTGTCTGGGGGAGGGCACGAGCAGTACTTC. It encodes CASSLSGGGHEQYF.

This clonotype was seen only a few times. CDR3 nucleotide sequence: TGCGCCAGCAGCCAACGACAGGGGGCAAGCTCCTACGAGCAGTACTTC. Protein: CASSQRQGASSYEQYF. The chain carries TRBV4-1 and TRBJ2-7; 10 nucleotides align to TRBD1. Per germline, CDR1 MGHRA and CDR2 YSYEKL. V gave up 2 bases and J gave up 0 bases; unmatched junction bases: 4. This CDR3 has 16 residues.

In this sample, this clonotype turned up many times. The chain employs TRBV4-1 and TRBJ1-2; D is possibly TRBD1 (6 bases). This CDR3 region has 15 residues. Germline CDR1 and CDR2: MGHRA and YSYEKL. The V and J ends lost 2 bases and 0 bases respectively, with 10 bases between them. In DNA form, the CDR3 reads TGCGCCAGCAGCCAAACGACAGGAGCTAACTATGGCTACACCTTC. Its protein product is CASSQTTGANYGYTF.

This clonotype came up many times. The CDR3: CASSPSQETQYF. In DNA, the CDR3 is TGTGCCAGCTCACCATCCCAAGAGACCCAGTACTTC. The V and J genes are TRBV18 and TRBJ2-5, with D unresolved. This CDR3 has 12 amino acids. From germline, CDR1 is KGHSH and CDR2 LQKENI. V was clipped by 2 bases and J by 1 base, with 2 bases between them.

This clonotype was detected only a few times. The chain employs TRBV10-3 and TRBJ1-1; possibly TRBD1 for D (5 bases). The germline V gene has CDR1 ENHRY and CDR2 SYGVKD. The CDR3 has 15 amino acids. V was cut by 6 bases and J by 1 base, with 15 bases left in between. CDR3 sequence: CAIRDTGTANTEAFF. DNA of the CDR3: TGTGCCATCAGAGATACGGGGACCGCGAACACTGAAGCTTTCTTT.

This clonotype has a count of ten or more. The chain links TRBV7-9 to TRBJ1-1, with D maybe TRBD1 (6 bases). CDR1 and CDR2 (germline): SEHNR, FQNEAQ (reference sequence). Trimming pared 4 bases from V and 1 base from J, leaving 13 bases between. The CDR3 covers 15 residues. CDR3 sequence reads: CASSYSGTPNTEAFF. The CDR3, as DNA: TGTGCCAGCAGCTATTCCGGGACACCGAACACTGAAGCTTTCTTT.

This clonotype was detected a few times. This chain links TRBV28 with TRBJ2-5; D is ambiguous. Germline values: CDR1 MDHEN, CDR2 SYDVKM. The CDR3 contains 14 residues. V was shortened by 4 bases and J by 3 bases, with 12 bases between the two germline ends. CDR3 sequence reads: CASSSGPTKETQYF. The CDR3 coding sequence is TGTGCCAGCAGTTCGGGCCCCACGAAAGAGACCCAGTACTTC.

This rearrangement joins TRBV20-1 to TRBJ2-1, with 10 bases aligning to TRBD2. With 2 bases clipped from V and 6 bases from J, the junction kept 7 bases outside the gene matches. The germline gives CDR1 DFQATT, CDR2 SNEGSKA (reference sequence). CDR3 length: 15 residues. CDR3 residues: CSARLAGVFSNEQFF. The DNA for the CDR3 is TGCAGTGCTAGACTAGCGGGAGTCTTTAGCAATGAGCAGTTCTTC.

About this clonotype itself: A much larger clone lies a single base off, so this may be a read error. The CDR3 carries no conserved terminal phenylalanine or tryptophan, so it likely arises from a read error. The rearrangement uses TRBV20-1 and TRBJ2-3; 8 nucleotides line up with TRBD2. Losses at the gene ends were 0 bases for V and 0 bases for J; bases not matched to a gene: 5. Per the germline V gene, CDR1 is DFQATT and CDR2 is SNEGSKA (reference sequence). The CDR3 spans 16 residues. The CDR3 loop is CSARDLLAGSTDTQYL. Here the CDR3 DNA reads TGCAGTGCTAGAGATCTTCTAGCGGGTAGCACAGATACGCAGTATTTA.

This clonotype showed up just a few times. The chain carries TRBV7-9 and TRBJ2-5, with D perhaps matching TRBD2 (6 bases). The CDR3 is 14 amino acids. Between the trimmed V and J ends, which lost 4 bases and 5 bases, there was a span of 14 bases. Germline V gene sequence: CDR1 SEHNR, CDR2 FQNEAQ (reference sequence). CDR3 sequence (DNA): TGTGCCAGCAGCTCGGTTGGGGGGATTGAGACCCAGTACTTC. Its protein is CASSSVGGIETQYF.

The V and J genes are TRBV19 and TRBJ2-2, with D tentatively TRBD1 or TRBD2 (6 bases each). The CDR3 contains 14 residues. CDR1 LNHDA and CDR2 SQIVND come from the germline V gene (reference sequence). Between the trimmed V and J ends, which lost 5 bases and 5 bases, there was a span of 12 bases. The DNA for the CDR3 is TGTGCCAGTAGTCCGGGGGCGGGGACCGGGGAGCTGTTTTTT. Its protein is CASSPGAGTGELFF.

This clonotype was counted between two and nine times. The chain carries TRBV28 and TRBJ2-7; the D gene is possibly TRBD2 (6 bases). Per the germline V gene, CDR1 is MDHEN and CDR2 is SYDVKM. The CDR3 sequence is 15 residues long. The germline V and J ends were trimmed by 7 bases and 2 bases, with 18 bases remaining between them. The DNA of the CDR3 is TGTGCCAGCACCCGTGGGACTCAAGGAACCTACGAGCAGTACTTC. Translated, it gives CASTRGTQGTYEQYF. Full variable domain (missing parts from reference TRBV28 and TRBJ2-7): DVKVTQSSRYLVKRTGEKVFLECVQDMDHENMFWYRQDPGLGLRLIYFSYDVKMKEKGDIPEGYSVSREKKERFSLILESASTNQTSMYLCASTRGTQGTYEQYFGPGTRLTVT.

Many counts were recorded for this clonotype. The chain employs TRBV7-2 and TRBJ2-2; D uncertain. Trimming left V 1 base short and J 6 bases short, with 9 bases between. Germline V CDR1 and CDR2: SGHTA, FQGNSA. The CDR3 runs 14 residues. The CDR3 reads CASSLGPGAGELFF. CDR3 DNA sequence: TGTGCCAGCAGCTTAGGGCCAGGTGCCGGGGAGCTGTTTTTT. The variable domain in full, with the rest retrieved from reference TRBV7-2 and TRBJ2-2, is GAGVSQSPSNKVTEKGKDVELRCDPISGHTALYWYRQSLGQGLEFLIYFQGNSAPDKSGLPSDRFSAERTGGSVSTLTIQRTQQEDSAVYLCASSLGPGAGELFFGEGSRLTVL.

At least ten counts were recorded for this clonotype. The J gene is TRBJ2-6, the V gene TRBV12-3 or TRBV12-4; D is undetermined. The length of the CDR3 is 14 residues. Trimming left V 2 bases short and J 2 bases short, with 4 bases between. CDR3 region: CASSLRAGANVLTF. The CDR3 DNA follows: TGTGCCAGCAGTTTAAGGGCTGGGGCCAACGTCCTGACTTTC.

This clonotype was counted between two and nine times. The V call is TRBV27, the J call TRBJ2-6, with 8 bases fitting TRBD1. The CDR3 consists of 16 residues. Germline CDR1 MNHEY, CDR2 SMNVEV (reference sequence). Losses at the gene ends were 3 bases for V and 4 bases for J; bases not matched to a gene: 5. CDR3 coding DNA: TGTGCCAGCAGTTTCGCGACAGGGGCCGGGGCCAACGTCCTGACTTTC. This codes for CASSFATGAGANVLTF.

This clonotype was seen ten or more times. The CDR3 is CSVDGASPKTQYF. CDR3 sequence (DNA): TGCAGCGTTGATGGCGCCAGCCCCAAGACCCAGTACTTC. This chain joins TRBV29-1 and TRBJ2-5; no firm D call. The CDR3 has 13 residues. CDR1 and CDR2 from the germline V gene are SQVTM and ANQGSEA. The V end was cut by 3 bases, the J end by 6 bases, with 14 bases between.

This clonotype was detected ten times or more. The chain uses TRBV5-4 and TRBJ1-2; weak D call: TRBD1 (6 bases). In germline, CDR1 is SGHNT, CDR2 YYREEE (reference sequence). The CDR3 covers 15 residues. Deletions cut 4 bases from V and 2 bases from J, with 15 bases between. CDR3 sequence: CASSPPGEGNYGYTF. The CDR3 region has the DNA TGTGCCAGCAGCCCACCAGGGGAGGGGAACTATGGCTACACCTTC. The variable domain in full, completed from reference TRBV5-4 and TRBJ1-2, reads ETGVTQSPTHLIKTRGQQVTLRCSSQSGHNTVSWYQQALGQGPQFIFQYYREEENGRGNFPPRFSGLQFPNYSSELNVNALELDDSALYLCASSPPGEGNYGYTFGSGTRLTVV.

This clonotype was observed many times. This chain links TRBV6-6 with TRBJ1-6; no reliable D call. This CDR3 region has 15 residues. Trimming shortened V by 7 bases and J by 0 bases, and 10 bases separated the two germline ends. Germline V gene data show CDR1 as MNHNY and CDR2 as SVGAGI (reference sequence). The CDR3 DNA follows: TGTGCCAGCACCTGGGCTGGCTCCTATAATTCACCCCTCCACTTT. Protein sequence: CASTWAGSYNSPLHF.

Of note for this clonotype: A much larger clone is a single base away; this may be a read error. The V gene is TRBV11-2, the J gene TRBJ2-1; TRBD2 aligns across 7 bases. With 5 bases clipped from V and 4 bases from J, the junction kept 2 bases outside the gene matches. The CDR3 length is 13 residues. Germline loops: CDR1 SGHAT, CDR2 FQNNGV. The CDR3 sequence is CASSMGLYNEQFF. CDR3 coding DNA: TGTGCCAGCAGCATGGGACTATACAATGAGCAGTTCTTC.

The chain uses TRBV7-6 and TRBJ1-1, with D possibly being TRBD1 (6 bases). The CDR3 runs 14 residues. The germline gives CDR1 SGHVS, CDR2 FNYEAQ. Trimming pared 4 bases from V and 0 bases from J, leaving 9 bases between. The DNA of the CDR3 is TGTGCCAGCAGCTCGGACAGCCTGAACACTGAAGCTTTCTTT. This gives the protein CASSSDSLNTEAFF.

The chain combines TRBV19 with TRBJ1-2; D remains unclear. Germline lookup yields CDR1 LNHDA and CDR2 SQIVND (reference sequence). CDR3 length: 15 residues. Trimming took 5 bases from V and 6 from J, leaving 19 bases between them. CDR3 loop: CASSSAPGPGNGYTF. CDR3 DNA sequence: TGTGCCAGTAGTTCCGCCCCGGGTCCCGGCAATGGCTACACCTTC.

V and J are TRBV5-6 and TRBJ2-7; the match to TRBD2 covers 10 bases. Trimming removed 0 bases from V and 0 bases from J; junction bases left unmatched: 3. There are 16 residues in the CDR3. From germline, CDR1 is SGHDT and CDR2 YYEEEE. CDR3 coding DNA: TGTGCCAGCAGCTTGGATAGCGGGGGGACCTCCTACGAGCAGTACTTC. Protein: CASSLDSGGTSYEQYF.

This clonotype occurred many times. The chain has TRBV15 and TRBJ1-2, with D possibly being TRBD1 (5 bases). V lost 0 bases to trimming and J lost 3 bases, with 11 bases between them. There are 15 residues in the CDR3. Germline V gives CDR1 LNHNV, CDR2 YYDKDF (reference sequence). DNA for the CDR3: TGTGCCACCAGCAGAGATAGGCAGGGCGACTATGGCTACACCTTC. Protein: CATSRDRQGDYGYTF.

This clonotype occurred many times. The rearrangement links TRBV7-2 to TRBJ2-3; D remains unclear. CDR3 length: 15 amino acids. V was cut by 3 bases and J by 11 bases, with 21 bases left in between. Germline V gene data show CDR1 as SGHTA and CDR2 as FQGNSA. The CDR3 sequence: CASSLTADPAGRQYF. The CDR3 coding sequence is TGTGCCAGCAGCTTGACGGCCGATCCGGCCGGAAGGCAGTATTTT.

This clonotype has a handful of counts. The chain is built from TRBV30 and TRBJ2-7; TRBD2 aligns across 12 bases. The germline V gene has CDR1 GTSNPN and CDR2 SVGIG (reference sequence). The CDR3 extends over 13 amino acids. V lost 5 bases to trimming and J lost 2 bases; unmatched junction nucleotides: 1. The CDR3 loop reads CAWGLAGPYEQYF. CDR3 DNA sequence: TGTGCCTGGGGACTAGCGGGACCCTACGAGCAGTACTTC.